This T cell receptor (beta chain) was captured in a study of blood T cell repertoires in COVID-19 (dated by TCRdb to about 2020). As for the study more broadly: Samples covering the acute and convalescent phases of COVID-19 were provided by collaborators in the United States, Italy and Spain. The material from the prospective study consisted of cDNA or gDNA derived from T cells, B-cell-depleted T cells, or PBMCs. Deeply sampled blood TCRbeta repertoires from subjects exposed to, actively infected with, or recovered from COVID-19 were included in the dataset. The repertoires were made available in a free public database intended to serve as a resource for research on the immune response to SARS-CoV-2. The samples were drawn from the first 160 participants of the ongoing ImmuneRACE study and from some 1,300 subjects provided by 6 global collaborators. A de-identified subject ID, COVID-19 status, age in years and sex were almost always included in the sample metadata. HLA class I and class II types, where available, came from metadata supplied by the sample provider rather than from assay-based typing. The research as a whole found: The quantity of clinical and demographic metadata differed by source and by participant and was supplied without curation.

TCRbeta CDR3 regions were amplified from genomic DNA by means of the immunoSEQ Assay, a bias-controlled multiplex PCR. On the authors' methods: The number of nucleated cells in each sample was estimated from the amplification of reference gene primers within the assay. Sequence reads were collapsed and filtered to measure the absolute abundance of every unique TCRbeta CDR3 rearrangement. For each sample, productive Simpson clonality was calculated by taking the square root of Simpson's diversity index across productive rearrangements. TCRdb holds this immuneACCESS table with in-frame rearrangements only. Some clones are missing; in checked studies, unresolved V genes explain under half, and the rest has no known cause. For V, J and clone size, that table is used; D and trimming come from the DNA. The sample table shows about 42,000 clones, and about 88% are seen once. The ten largest make up roughly 19% of the sample.

Whole blood was collected in K2EDTA tubes by collaborating institutions according to the institutions' own protocols. For TCRbeta analysis, collaborators shipped samples in one of three forms: frozen whole blood, isolated PBMCs, or DNA extracted from either of those sample types. Comments on this clone: Its antigen has not been determined. Base qualities are missing; no much larger clone stands one base away.

The sequence was collected from a man between 70 and 80 years old with active COVID-19. Input material: peripheral blood.

The CDR3 region: CACSGTENSPLHF. The sequence in DNA is TGTGCCTGCTCCGGGACAGAGAATTCACCCCTCCACTTT. The V and J genes are TRBV30 and TRBJ1-6, with 7 bases aligning to TRBD1. The CDR3 covers 13 residues, taking in both the cysteine and the phenylalanine. Just CDR3 DNA is preserved here, 39 bases in frame from base 1. V has 6 bases trimmed and J has 7 bases trimmed; junction bases matching no gene number 6. The germline V gene (reference sequence) supplies CDR1 GTSNPN and CDR2 SVGIG.